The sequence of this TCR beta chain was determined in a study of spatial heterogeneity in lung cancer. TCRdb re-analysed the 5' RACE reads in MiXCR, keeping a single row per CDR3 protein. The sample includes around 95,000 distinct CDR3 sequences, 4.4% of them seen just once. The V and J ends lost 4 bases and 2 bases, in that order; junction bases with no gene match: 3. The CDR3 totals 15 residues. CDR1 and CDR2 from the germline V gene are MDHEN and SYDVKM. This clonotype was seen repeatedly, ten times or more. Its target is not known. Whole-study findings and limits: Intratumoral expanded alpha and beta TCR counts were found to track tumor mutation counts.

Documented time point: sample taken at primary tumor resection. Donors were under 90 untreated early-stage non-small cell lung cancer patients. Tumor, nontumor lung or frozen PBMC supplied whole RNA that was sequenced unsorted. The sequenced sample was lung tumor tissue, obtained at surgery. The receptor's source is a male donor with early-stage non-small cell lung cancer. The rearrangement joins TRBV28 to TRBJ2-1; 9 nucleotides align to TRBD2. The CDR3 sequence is CASSYLAGPYNEQFF. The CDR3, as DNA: TGTGCCAGCAGTTACCTAGCGGGACCCTACAATGAGCAGTTCTTC.